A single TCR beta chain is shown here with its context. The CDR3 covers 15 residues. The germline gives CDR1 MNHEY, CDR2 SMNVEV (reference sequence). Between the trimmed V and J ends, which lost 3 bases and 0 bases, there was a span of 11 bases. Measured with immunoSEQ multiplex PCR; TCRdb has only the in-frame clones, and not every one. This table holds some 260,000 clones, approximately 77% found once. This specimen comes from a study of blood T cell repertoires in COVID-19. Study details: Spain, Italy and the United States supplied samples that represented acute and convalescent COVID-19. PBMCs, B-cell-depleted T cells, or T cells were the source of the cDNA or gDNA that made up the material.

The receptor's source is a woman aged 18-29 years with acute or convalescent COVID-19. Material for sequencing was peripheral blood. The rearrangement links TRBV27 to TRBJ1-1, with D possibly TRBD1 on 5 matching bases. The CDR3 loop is CASSFWGSMNTEAFF. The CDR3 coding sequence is TGTGCCAGCAGTTTTTGGGGCAGCATGAACACTGAAGCTTTCTTT.